Presented here are 24 T cell receptor beta chains from one specimen sequenced in a study of cytomegalovirus exposure and HLA in healthy donors. Clones were sequenced by immunoSEQ multiplex PCR, and TCRdb holds only the in-frame ones, with some missing. There are 45,000 to 65,000 clones in the sample; roughly 89% occur only once, and roughly 15% lies in the top ten. Material: PBMCs. Receptors originate from a woman aged 18-35 years in good health and CMV-seronegative.

This chain connects TRBV5-1 to TRBJ2-1, with TRBD2 identical over 9 bases. The germline V gene encodes CDR1 SGHRS and CDR2 YFSETQ. This CDR3 has 14 residues. The junction had 2 bases not matched to a gene; V was cut back by 1 base and J by 6 bases. DNA of the CDR3: TGCGCCAGCAGCTTGAAACTAGCGGGCAATGAGCAGTTCTTC. Its protein is CASSLKLAGNEQFF.

The chain employs TRBV10-3 and TRBJ2-5, with 12 bases identical to TRBD2. J was trimmed by 2 bases and V by 5 bases; bases with no gene match: 3. Germline-derived CDR1 and CDR2 are ENHRY and SYGVKD. CDR3 size: 15 residues. CDR3 region: CAISKLAGGQETQYF. In nucleotides, the CDR3 is TGTGCCATCAGTAAACTAGCGGGAGGACAAGAGACCCAGTACTTC.

The chain combines TRBV6-5 with TRBJ2-1; 8 bases agree with TRBD2. With V trimmed by 0 bases and J by 4 bases, 2 bases remained unmatched. There are 15 residues in the CDR3. CDR1 is MNHEY, CDR2 SVGAGI, per germline. The CDR3 spells CASSYSSGVYNEQFF. CDR3 in DNA: TGTGCCAGCAGTTACTCTAGCGGGGTTTACAATGAGCAGTTCTTC.

The chain combines TRBV28 with TRBJ2-3; perhaps TRBD2 as D (7 bases). CDR1 MDHEN and CDR2 SYDVKM come from the germline V gene. V gave up 5 bases and J gave up 3 bases, with 15 bases separating them. The CDR3 is made up of 15 amino acids. This chain's CDR3 is CASSGGGRGTDTQYF. CDR3 in DNA: TGTGCCAGCAGTGGGGGGGGGCGCGGGACAGATACGCAGTATTTT.

V and J are TRBV28 and TRBJ2-1; 7 nucleotides agree with TRBD2. Losses at the gene ends were 6 bases for V and 6 bases for J; bases not matched to a gene: 8. The CDR3 covers 14 residues. Germline V lookup: CDR1 MDHEN, CDR2 SYDVKM. This chain's CDR3 is CASRSGEGLNEQFF. As DNA, the CDR3 is TGTGCCAGCAGGAGCGGGGAGGGCCTCAATGAGCAGTTCTTC. The entire variable domain, with the rest obtained from reference TRBV28 and TRBJ2-1, is as follows: DVKVTQSSRYLVKRTGEKVFLECVQDMDHENMFWYRQDPGLGLRLIYFSYDVKMKEKGDIPEGYSVSREKKERFSLILESASTNQTSMYLCASRSGEGLNEQFFGPGTRLTVL.

CDR3 sequence: CASSLGKTGGRETQYF. CDR3 in DNA: TGCGCCAGCAGCCTCGGGAAGACAGGGGGGCGAGAGACCCAGTACTTC. The V call is TRBV4-1, the J call TRBJ2-5; TRBD1 matches 9 bases. The length of the CDR3 is 16 residues. The germline V gene has CDR1 MGHRA and CDR2 YSYEKL. The V and J ends lost 4 bases and 4 bases, in that order; junction bases with no gene match: 10.

Note on this clone: The sample holds other DNA sequences that translate to the same CDR3. The chain's CDR3 is CASSTGQGDTGELFF. The CDR3 coding sequence is TGTGCCAGCAGCACGGGACAGGGGGACACCGGGGAGCTGTTTTTT. V is TRBV28 and J is TRBJ2-2; TRBD1 matches 11 bases. The CDR3 extends over 15 amino acids. Germline V CDR1 and CDR2: MDHEN, SYDVKM. The V and J ends lost 6 bases and 3 bases, in that order; junction bases with no gene match: 3.

This chain connects TRBV21-1 to TRBJ1-1; the DNA was not used to check the table's D call, TRBD1. TRBV21-1 is a pseudogene locus. The CDR3 runs 14 residues. Here the CDR3 reads CASSRTGANTEAFF. The CDR3 nucleotides are TGTGCCAGCAGCCGGACAGGGGCGAACACTGAAGCTTTCTTT.

The chain uses TRBV9 and TRBJ2-7; D may be TRBD1 (5 bases). Germline assignment: CDR1 SGDLS and CDR2 YYNGEE. V lost 0 bases and J 2 bases, leaving 9 bases between the germline ends. The length of the CDR3 is 14 residues. Written as DNA, the CDR3 is TGTGCCAGCAGCGTAGCTACAGGCCCCTACGAGCAGTACTTC. It specifies CASSVATGPYEQYF. The variable domain in full, with the rest retrieved from reference TRBV9 and TRBJ2-7, is DSGVTQTPKHLITATGQRVTLRCSPRSGDLSVYWYQQSLDQGLQFLIQYYNGEERAKGNILERFSAQQFPDLHSELNLSSLELGDSALYFCASSVATGPYEQYFGPGTRLTVT.

DNA for the CDR3: TGTGCCATCAGTGAGTCGACAGGACAGCCTACTAACTATGGCTACACCTTC. This encodes CAISESTGQPTNYGYTF. The chain recombines TRBV10-3 with TRBJ1-2, with a tentative D call TRBD1 (6 bases). V was trimmed by 0 bases and J by 0 bases, leaving 14 bases between them. Germline CDR1 is ENHRY and CDR2 is SYGVKD. This CDR3 region has 17 residues.

The CDR3 spells CASSKAGAPSTDTQYF. The CDR3 nucleotides read TGTGCCAGCAGCAAAGCAGGGGCCCCTAGCACAGATACGCAGTATTTT. This rearrangement joins TRBV28 to TRBJ2-3, with D maybe TRBD1 (6 bases). CDR3 size: 16 residues. Germline loops: CDR1 MDHEN, CDR2 SYDVKM. Trimming left V 6 bases short and J 0 bases short, with 16 bases between.

The V gene is TRBV5-1, the J gene TRBJ2-7, with TRBD1 matching over 8 bases. This CDR3 is built from 15 residues. Germline lookup yields CDR1 SGHRS and CDR2 YFSETQ. Trimming at V came to 1 base and at J to 3 bases, leaving 6 bases not matched to a gene. CDR3 coding DNA: TGCGCCAGCAGCTTGATGGAGACAGGGGACTACGAGCAGTACTTC. It encodes CASSLMETGDYEQYF.

The chain joins TRBV5-1 to TRBJ2-3, with 11 bases lining up with TRBD2. This CDR3 is built from 14 residues. Germline CDR1 and CDR2: SGHRS and YFSETQ. V was clipped by 3 bases and J by 5 bases; unmatched bases: 2. This chain's CDR3 is CASSSLAGEDTQYF. CDR3 nucleotide sequence: TGCGCCAGCAGCTCACTAGCGGGAGAAGATACGCAGTATTTT.

This chain connects TRBV27 to TRBJ1-5; D gene ambiguous. Trimming removed 3 bases at V and 0 bases at J, with 9 bases between. Germline CDR1 is MNHEY and CDR2 is SMNVEV (reference sequence). This CDR3 is 15 amino acids long. CDR3 in DNA: TGTGCCAGCAGTTTCATCGGTAATAGCAATCAGCCCCAGCATTTT. Translated, it gives CASSFIGNSNQPQHF.

V usage is TRBV2 and J usage is TRBJ1-5; TRBD1 is a possible D gene (5 bases). The CDR3 is made up of 16 amino acids. V dropped 2 bases and J dropped 6 bases, with 17 bases sitting between them. Germline CDR1 reads SNHLY; CDR2 reads FYNNEI. CDR3: CASSERAVGASQPQHF. The CDR3 coding sequence is TGTGCCAGCAGTGAAAGGGCGGTAGGGGCAAGTCAGCCCCAGCATTTT.

The CDR3 region has the DNA TGTGCCATTGGGGCCACAGATACGCAGTATTTT. Translation: CAIGATDTQYF. The chain joins TRBV10-3 to TRBJ2-3, with a weak D call TRBD1 (5 bases). CDR1 is ENHRY and CDR2 is SYGVKD in the germline V gene. V gave up 9 bases and J gave up 2 bases, with 6 bases separating them. This CDR3 comprises 11 residues.

The chain joins TRBV18 to TRBJ2-7; D possibly corresponds to TRBD1 (5 bases). V was trimmed by 2 bases and J by 0 bases, leaving 8 bases between them. The length of the CDR3 is 14 residues. Germline CDR1 is KGHSH and CDR2 is LQKENI. The CDR3 region is CASSPSQGSYEQYF. The CDR3 coding sequence is TGTGCCAGCTCACCAAGCCAGGGCTCCTACGAGCAGTACTTC.

The rearrangement uses TRBV7-2 and TRBJ2-2, with D unclear. Trimming removed 1 base from V and 2 bases from J, with 8 bases in between. This CDR3 has 15 residues. Germline loops: CDR1 SGHTA, CDR2 FQGNSA. CDR3 in DNA: TGTGCCAGCAGCTTAGTCCCCAGAAACACCGGGGAGCTGTTTTTT. This sequence encodes CASSLVPRNTGELFF. Variable domain in full (rest from reference TRBV7-2 and TRBJ2-2): GAGVSQSPSNKVTEKGKDVELRCDPISGHTALYWYRQSLGQGLEFLIYFQGNSAPDKSGLPSDRFSAERTGGSVSTLTIQRTQQEDSAVYLCASSLVPRNTGELFFGEGSRLTVL.

The chain links TRBV6-1 to TRBJ1-2; the D is unclear. The CDR3 totals 14 residues. Germline values: CDR1 MNHNS, CDR2 SASEGT. Between the trimmed V and J ends, which lost 1 base and 8 bases, there was a span of 14 bases. The CDR3 region has the DNA TGTGCCAGCAGTGAAGGCTTATTCCCTAGCGGCTACACCTTC. Its protein product is CASSEGLFPSGYTF.

The J gene is TRBJ1-1, the V gene TRBV28; D possibly corresponds to TRBD1 (6 bases). The CDR3 extends over 15 amino acids. The germline CDR1 and CDR2 sequences are MDHEN and SYDVKM. V was cut by 5 bases and J by 1 base, with 14 bases left in between. The CDR3 nucleotides are TGTGCCAGCAGTGCTCAGGGGTCGGGGAACACTGAAGCTTTCTTT. Translating gives CASSAQGSGNTEAFF.

The chain joins TRBV2 to TRBJ1-6; perhaps TRBD1 as D (6 bases). The CDR3 loop spans 15 amino acids. Between the trimmed V and J ends, which lost 5 bases and 6 bases, there was a span of 14 bases. CDR1 is SNHLY, CDR2 FYNNEI, per germline. The CDR3 bases are TGTGCCAGCAGTTCAGGGGTTTTAGGTAATTCACCCCTCCACTTT. Amino acids: CASSSGVLGNSPLHF.

By its share, this clone is medium-sized. The chain employs TRBV30 and TRBJ2-7, with D tentatively TRBD1 (6 bases). The CDR3 totals 16 residues. The V and J ends lost 2 bases and 5 bases respectively, with 22 bases between them. CDR1 is GTSNPN, CDR2 SVGIG, per germline (reference sequence). The DNA for the CDR3 is TGTGCCTGGAGTCCGATGACAGGTTATGGAGGCGACGAGCAGTACTTC. It is translated as CAWSPMTGYGGDEQYF. The full variable domain, with the rest looked up from reference TRBV30 and TRBJ2-7, is SQTIHQWPATLVQPVGSPLSLECTVEGTSNPNLYWYRQAAGRGLQLLFYSVGIGQISSEVPQNLSASRPQDRQFILSSKKLLLSDSGFYLCAWSPMTGYGGDEQYFGPGTRLTVT.

The chain is built from TRBV7-8 and TRBJ1-5; D is uncertain. V shed 5 bases and J shed 6 bases, with 17 bases lying between them. The CDR3 consists of 15 residues. The germline V gene has CDR1 SGHVS and CDR2 FQNEAQ. CDR3 in amino acids: CASSRWLQTSQPQHF. CDR3 in DNA: TGTGCCAGCAGCCGGTGGCTGCAGACTAGTCAGCCCCAGCATTTT.

The chain recombines TRBV19 with TRBJ2-2; TRBD1 agrees at 7 bases. The germline CDR1 and CDR2 sequences are LNHDA and SQIVND (reference sequence). V lost 6 bases, J lost 6 bases, and 7 bases stayed unmatched. CDR3 length: 14 residues. CDR3 bases: TGTGCCAGTAGCCCGACAGGGAGCGCCGGGGAGCTGTTTTTT. It translates to CASSPTGSAGELFF.